Listed here are 29 T cell receptor beta chains from one sample, sequenced in a study of PD-L1 blockade in urothelial cancer. The data were produced by immunoSEQ multiplex PCR, yet TCRdb's version contains in-frame clones alone and is incomplete. Among about 30,000 clones listed, 87% were seen once. The specimen comprised PBMCs, sampled around atezolizumab (anti-PD-L1) treatment. The origin of the receptors is a man aged 50-59 years with urothelial cancer.

V and J are TRBV25-1 and TRBJ2-5, with D possibly matching TRBD2 (5 bases). The CDR3 is 11 residues long. CDR1 is MGHDK, CDR2 SYGVNS, per germline. Trimming stripped 9 bases from V and 5 bases from J, with 10 bases between. The CDR3 loop is CASWEFETQYF. In DNA form, the CDR3 reads TGTGCCAGTTGGGAGTTCGAGACCCAGTACTTC.

This chain uses TRBV6-5 with TRBJ1-4; 7 bases line up with TRBD1. Trimming cost V 7 bases and J 7 bases; bases outside gene matches: 12. CDR1 and CDR2 (germline): MNHEY, SVGAGI. The CDR3 consists of 15 residues. The CDR3, as DNA: TGTGCCAGCAAAAGAGGAAGACAGGGAGGTGAAAAACTGTTTTTT. The encoded protein is CASKRGRQGGEKLFF.

The chain recombines TRBV7-9 with TRBJ1-2; no definite D call. Germline assignment: CDR1 SEHNR and CDR2 FQNEAQ (reference sequence). The CDR3 spans 11 residues. Trimming took off 4 bases at V and 2 bases at J, with 2 bases between the two ends. The chain's CDR3 is CASSSNYGYTF. In nucleotides, the CDR3 is TGTGCCAGCAGCTCGAACTATGGCTACACCTTC. Based on the CDR3 plus reference TRBV7-9 and TRBJ1-2, the full variable domain is DTGVSQNPRHKITKRGQNVTFRCDPISEHNRLYWYRQTLGQGPEFLTYFQNEAQLEKSRLLSDRFSAERPKGSFSTLEIQRTEQGDSAMYLCASSSNYGYTFGSGTRLTVV.

The chain combines TRBV15 with TRBJ2-1, with 10 bases identical to TRBD2. V gave up 3 bases and J gave up 5 bases; unmatched junction bases: 10. This CDR3 is 17 amino acids long. The germline V gene encodes CDR1 LNHNV and CDR2 YYDKDF (reference sequence). The CDR3 DNA follows: TGTGCCACCAGCAGGGGGTGGGGACTAGCGTCTAACAATGAGCAGTTCTTC. Amino acid sequence: CATSRGWGLASNNEQFF.

The chain carries TRBV11-2 and TRBJ2-7, with 7 positions matching TRBD1. The V gene end was trimmed by 1 base and the J gene end by 3 bases; junction bases not matched to a gene: 6. This CDR3 has 15 residues. The germline CDR1 and CDR2 sequences are SGHAT and FQNNGV. The CDR3: CASSLVEGAHYEQYF. CDR3 nucleotide sequence: TGTGCCAGCAGCTTAGTAGAGGGGGCACACTACGAGCAGTACTTC.

The rearrangement links TRBV7-2 to TRBJ2-7; D possibly corresponds to TRBD2 (7 bases). The ends were cut back, 2 bases at V and 2 bases at J, with 10 bases in the middle. The CDR3 runs to 14 residues. CDR1 SGHTA and CDR2 FQGNSA come from the germline V gene. CDR3 region: CASSLKGGAYEQYF. In DNA, the CDR3 is TGTGCCAGCAGCTTAAAAGGGGGGGCCTACGAGCAGTACTTC.

V usage is TRBV7-2 and J usage is TRBJ1-5, with 10 nucleotides matching TRBD1. CDR1 and CDR2 from the germline V gene are SGHTA and FQGNSA. The V gene end was trimmed by 6 bases and the J gene end by 7 bases; junction bases not matched to a gene: 9. This CDR3 comprises 15 residues. The chain's CDR3 is CASRGSGQGRQPQHF. CDR3 bases: TGTGCCAGCAGAGGGTCGGGACAGGGGAGACAGCCCCAGCATTTT. Using reference TRBV7-2 and TRBJ1-5 for the parts outside the CDR3, the full variable domain is GAGVSQSPSNKVTEKGKDVELRCDPISGHTALYWYRQSLGQGLEFLIYFQGNSAPDKSGLPSDRFSAERTGGSVSTLTIQRTQQEDSAVYLCASRGSGQGRQPQHFGDGTRLSIL.

The V call is TRBV9, the J call TRBJ2-1; 9 bases agree with TRBD2. This CDR3 contains 15 residues. Unmatched junction bases numbered 7, after V lost 4 bases and J lost 5 bases. Germline assignment: CDR1 SGDLS and CDR2 YYNGEE. CDR3 in DNA: TGTGCCAGCAGCCCGACTAGCGGAGGTAACAATGAGCAGTTCTTC. Its protein is CASSPTSGGNNEQFF.

The J gene is TRBJ2-1, the V gene TRBV6-6, with 9 bases aligning to TRBD2. Per the germline V gene, CDR1 is MNHNY and CDR2 is SVGAGI (reference sequence). CDR3 size: 15 residues. V lost 0 bases, J lost 8 bases, and 5 bases stayed unmatched. CDR3 DNA: TGTGCCAGCAGTTACTCGAAACTAGCGGGCGATGAGCAGTTCTTC. Its translation: CASSYSKLAGDEQFF.

The V call is TRBV15, the J call TRBJ2-3; 7 bases are a match to TRBD1. The CDR3 length is 16 residues. The J segment lost 3 bases and the V segment lost 0 bases, leaving 6 bases of the junction unmatched. Germline loops: CDR1 LNHNV, CDR2 YYDKDF (reference sequence). The CDR3 region is CATSRDATGLTDTQYF. In DNA form, the CDR3 reads TGTGCCACCAGCAGAGACGCGACAGGGCTGACAGATACGCAGTATTTT. Drawing the rest from reference TRBV15 and TRBJ2-3, the complete variable domain is DAMVIQNPRYQVTQFGKPVTLSCSQTLNHNVMYWYQQKSSQAPKLLFHYYDKDFNNEADTPDNFQSRRPNTSFCFLDIRSPGLGDTAMYLCATSRDATGLTDTQYFGPGTRLTVL.

V and J are TRBV7-8 and TRBJ2-5; 15 nucleotides line up with TRBD2. V gave up 1 base and J gave up 1 base; unmatched junction bases: 4. Germline CDR1 reads SGHVS; CDR2 reads FQNEAQ. The CDR3 length is 18 residues. The CDR3 protein is CASSLVRTSGGAQETQYF. CDR3 DNA sequence: TGTGCCAGCAGCTTAGTCCGGACTAGCGGGGGGGCCCAAGAGACCCAGTACTTC.

The chain employs TRBV6-6 and TRBJ2-3; TRBD2 matches 10 bases. After removal of 2 bases from V and 4 bases from J, the junction contained 6 bases not matched to a gene. The CDR3 covers 16 residues. From germline, CDR1 is MNHNY and CDR2 SVGAGI (reference sequence). The CDR3: CASSYSLAGASDTQYF. In DNA, the CDR3 is TGTGCCAGCAGTTACAGTCTAGCGGGAGCTTCAGATACGCAGTATTTT.

The chain joins TRBV4-1 to TRBJ2-7, with 10 bases matching TRBD2. With 4 bases clipped from V and 0 bases from J, the junction kept 3 bases outside the gene matches. Germline V lookup: CDR1 MGHRA, CDR2 YSYEKL. This CDR3 spans 15 amino acids. CDR3 amino acids: CASSPGLASSYEQYF. CDR3 DNA: TGCGCCAGCAGCCCGGGACTAGCGAGCTCCTACGAGCAGTACTTC.

This rearrangement joins TRBV19 to TRBJ2-7; the match to TRBD1 covers 7 bases. The CDR3 sequence is 13 residues long. Germline V gives CDR1 LNHDA, CDR2 SQIVND (reference sequence). The V segment lost 10 bases and the J segment 7 bases; nucleotides outside the gene matches: 13. Here the CDR3 DNA reads TGTGCCAACCTAAGAGGTGACAGGGAAGAGCAGTACTTC. Translated: CANLRGDREEQYF.

The rearrangement uses TRBV28 and TRBJ2-5, with 11 bases aligning to TRBD1. Germline V gene lookup returns CDR1 MDHEN and CDR2 SYDVKM. V was clipped by 6 bases and J by 6 bases; unmatched bases: 12. CDR3 length equals 16 residues. The CDR3 region has the DNA TGTGCCAGCAGCCCTTCGGGGACAGGGGGGGGTCAGACCCAGTACTTC. As protein: CASSPSGTGGGQTQYF. Full variable domain (rest looked up from reference TRBV28 and TRBJ2-5): DVKVTQSSRYLVKRTGEKVFLECVQDMDHENMFWYRQDPGLGLRLIYFSYDVKMKEKGDIPEGYSVSREKKERFSLILESASTNQTSMYLCASSPSGTGGGQTQYFGPGTRLLVL.

This clone occurred once. The chain couples TRBV7-2 to TRBJ2-1; possible D gene TRBD2, 6 bases. The CDR3 consists of 14 residues. Trimming cost V 1 base and J 6 bases, with 10 bases left between them. Germline values: CDR1 SGHTA, CDR2 FQGNSA. CDR3 sequence (DNA): TGTGCCAGCAGCTTAGACCGGGGGAGCAATGAGCAGTTCTTC. Protein sequence: CASSLDRGSNEQFF.

The chain has TRBV28 and TRBJ2-7; D is perhaps TRBD2 (6 bases). CDR1 and CDR2 from the germline V gene are MDHEN and SYDVKM. The CDR3 has 15 residues. Trimming removed 5 bases from V and 2 bases from J, with 16 bases in between. The CDR3 sequence: CASSPFFPGAYEQYF. DNA for the CDR3: TGTGCCAGCAGTCCCTTCTTTCCGGGGGCCTACGAGCAGTACTTC.

In DNA, the CDR3 is TGTGCCAGCAGCCCGGCGTCGGGGGCCAAAAACATTCAGTACTTC. Amino acid sequence: CASSPASGAKNIQYF. The chain employs TRBV14 and TRBJ2-4, with D possibly TRBD2 on 5 matching bases. The CDR3 covers 15 residues. CDR1 SGHDN and CDR2 FVKESK come from the germline V gene. The ends were cut back, 4 bases at V and 1 base at J, with 11 bases in the middle. Complete variable domain (other parts from reference TRBV14 and TRBJ2-4): EAGVTQFPSHSVIEKGQTVTLRCDPISGHDNLYWYRRVMGKEIKFLLHFVKESKQDESGMPNNRFLAERTGGTYSTLKVQPAELEDSGVYFCASSPASGAKNIQYFGAGTRLSVL.

V and J are TRBV29-1 and TRBJ1-2, with D possibly TRBD1 on 5 matching bases. Trimming stripped 4 bases from V and 5 bases from J, with 8 bases between. Germline CDR1 is SQVTM and CDR2 is ANQGSEA. This CDR3 spans 11 amino acids. In DNA, the CDR3 is TGCAGCGTTGCTGGGGGGTATGGCTACACCTTC. This codes for CSVAGGYGYTF. Drawing the rest from reference TRBV29-1 and TRBJ1-2, the complete variable domain is SAVISQKPSRDICQRGTSLTIQCQVDSQVTMMFWYRQQPGQSLTLIATANQGSEATYESGFVIDKFPISRPNLTFSTLTVSNMSPEDSSIYLCSVAGGYGYTFGSGTRLTVV.

The V and J genes are TRBV29-1 and TRBJ2-1; 9 nucleotides match TRBD2. The trim removed 6 bases at V and 9 bases at J, leaving 9 bases unmatched. The germline V gene encodes CDR1 SQVTM and CDR2 ANQGSEA. The CDR3 spans 13 residues. CDR3 protein: CSVDSGSWVEQFF. CDR3 DNA: TGCAGCGTAGATAGCGGGAGTTGGGTTGAGCAGTTCTTC.

The J gene is TRBJ2-5, the V gene TRBV10-3; no clear D gene. Germline values: CDR1 ENHRY, CDR2 SYGVKD. The V and J ends lost 5 bases and 1 base respectively, with 14 bases between them. This CDR3 contains 15 residues. The CDR3 nucleotides are TGTGCCATCAGTACCCCCGTGCAGGCCCAAGAGACCCAGTACTTC. Protein: CAISTPVQAQETQYF.

This clone occurred once. The chain combines TRBV6-5 with TRBJ2-3; a possible D gene is TRBD1 (6 bases). Between the trimmed V and J ends, which lost 7 bases and 2 bases, there was a span of 13 bases. Germline V lookup: CDR1 MNHEY, CDR2 SVGAGI. This CDR3 spans 14 amino acids. CDR3 sequence reads: CASKKGQITDTQYF. CDR3 in DNA: TGTGCCAGCAAAAAAGGACAGATCACAGATACGCAGTATTTT.

The chain carries TRBV12-5 and TRBJ2-5; a weak D match, TRBD2 (6 bases). Trimming took 6 bases from V and 5 from J, leaving 16 bases between them. Germline V gives CDR1 LGHNT, CDR2 FRNRAP. The CDR3 consists of 14 residues. CDR3 protein: CASGIAGAGETQYF. DNA for the CDR3: TGTGCTAGTGGCATTGCGGGCGCGGGGGAGACCCAGTACTTC.

J is TRBJ1-4 and V is TRBV7-9; a possible D gene is TRBD1 (5 bases). Trimming removed 3 bases from V and 8 bases from J, with 16 bases in between. This CDR3 region has 15 residues. Germline CDR1 reads SEHNR; CDR2 reads FQNEAQ (reference sequence). CDR3 sequence: CASSFGGQGREKLFF. In DNA form, the CDR3 reads TGTGCCAGCAGCTTTGGCGGCCAGGGCCGCGAAAAACTGTTTTTT.

This sequence joins TRBV29-1 and TRBJ1-2; possibly TRBD1 for D (6 bases). CDR1 and CDR2 from the germline V gene are SQVTM and ANQGSEA. This CDR3 region has 13 residues. The V gene lost 5 bases and the J gene lost 0 bases, with 10 bases spanning the gap. The CDR3: CSVKTGPNYGYTF. The CDR3, as DNA: TGCAGCGTTAAGACAGGACCTAACTATGGCTACACCTTC. The entire variable domain, with the rest obtained from reference TRBV29-1 and TRBJ1-2, is as follows: SAVISQKPSRDICQRGTSLTIQCQVDSQVTMMFWYRQQPGQSLTLIATANQGSEATYESGFVIDKFPISRPNLTFSTLTVSNMSPEDSSIYLCSVKTGPNYGYTFGSGTRLTVV.

This clone came up once. This chain connects TRBV29-1 to TRBJ2-7; 7 bases fit TRBD1. With V trimmed by 6 bases and J by 3 bases, 8 bases remained unmatched. The CDR3 length is 13 residues. Germline CDR1 is SQVTM and CDR2 is ANQGSEA. The CDR3 spells CSVQGVLSYEQYF. DNA for the CDR3: TGCAGCGTCCAGGGGGTTTTGAGCTACGAGCAGTACTTC.

This chain links TRBV28 with TRBJ1-1, with a possible D match to TRBD1 (5 bases). CDR1 and CDR2 from the germline V gene are MDHEN and SYDVKM. Trimming cost V 7 bases and J 5 bases, with 17 bases left between them. This CDR3 is built from 14 residues. This CDR3 reads CASTDYLGGTEAFF. CDR3 sequence (DNA): TGTGCCAGCACCGATTACTTGGGGGGTACTGAAGCTTTCTTT.

The chain joins TRBV5-1 to TRBJ2-3; D ambiguous. The CDR3 is 14 amino acids. The V gene lost 1 base and the J gene lost 1 base, with 7 bases spanning the gap. Germline CDR1 SGHRS, CDR2 YFSETQ. In DNA form, the CDR3 reads TGCGCCAGCAGCTTGAGAGGCGGCACAGATACGCAGTATTTT. Translation: CASSLRGGTDTQYF.

The gene calls are TRBV5-6 and TRBJ1-3; tentatively, D is TRBD1 (6 bases). The V end lost 1 base, the J end lost 3 bases, and 8 bases lay between the germline ends. CDR3 length: 14 residues. Germline V gives CDR1 SGHDT, CDR2 YYEEEE. CDR3 amino acids: CASSLQGHGNTIYF. As DNA, the CDR3 is TGTGCCAGCAGCTTGCAGGGGCATGGAAACACCATATATTTT.